Below, 4 T cell receptor beta chains from the same sample are listed, as sequenced in a study of blood T cells in healthy people across ages. A J-beta primer mix and a sample-barcoded 5' primer were used in a second PCR of about 7 to 11 cycles. Each CDR3 protein is one row after TCRdb ran MiXCR on the 5' RACE reads. The data hold approximately 900,000 distinct CDR3 sequences, with about 28% observed a single time. This same sample was also part of a study on T cells of mothers and their children.

The sequenced material came from blood. These receptor sequences come from a woman in her 40s in good health.

This clonotype was seen a handful of times. The rearrangement links TRBV20-1 to TRBJ2-5, with D perhaps matching TRBD2 (6 bases). This CDR3 has 13 residues. Germline values: CDR1 DFQATT, CDR2 SNEGSKA (reference sequence). V was cut by 6 bases and J by 1 base, with 12 bases left in between. CDR3 sequence: CSANRDFQETQYF. Here the CDR3 DNA reads TGCAGTGCCAACCGGGACTTCCAAGAGACCCAGTACTTC.

The V and J genes are TRBV20-1 and TRBJ2-7, with D tentatively TRBD1 or TRBD2 (5 bases each). The CDR3 extends over 12 amino acids. Per germline, CDR1 DFQATT and CDR2 SNEGSKA (reference sequence). Between the trimmed V and J ends, which lost 3 bases and 11 bases, there was a span of 17 bases. In nucleotides, the CDR3 is TGCAGTGCTAGGGTCCCCAAGGTGGGGGAGTACTTC. Translating gives CSARVPKVGEYF.

This chain uses TRBV20-1 with TRBJ2-3; 12 nucleotides line up with TRBD2. The V gene's germline CDR1 is DFQATT and CDR2 SNEGSKA (reference sequence). Losses at the gene ends were 3 bases for V and 2 bases for J; bases not matched to a gene: 6. The CDR3 extends over 16 amino acids. The CDR3 protein is CSARVGTSGSTDTQYF. CDR3 sequence (DNA): TGCAGTGCTAGGGTGGGGACTAGCGGGTCCACAGATACGCAGTATTTT.

With regard to this clonotype: It may be a read error: a sequence one base away is much more abundant. The V gene is TRBV5-1, the J gene TRBJ2-7; 7 bases agree with TRBD2. Germline V gene data show CDR1 as SGHRS and CDR2 as YFSETQ. This CDR3 comprises 14 residues. CDR3: CSSSPSGGRYEQYF. The CDR3 nucleotides read TGCTCCAGCAGCCCGTCGGGGGGTAGGTACGAGCAGTACTTC.